This T cell receptor beta chain was recorded in a study of vaccination effects on CD4 cells after COVID-19. The V gene end was trimmed by 6 bases and the J gene end by 5 bases; junction bases not matched to a gene: 12. The CDR3 covers 15 residues. CDR1 is SNHLY and CDR2 is FYNNEI in the germline V gene. Study findings and constraints: Marked clonal contraction was seen late after vaccination (in both infection- and vaccine-induced clones).

Sequencing used immunoSEQ multiplex PCR; TCRdb keeps in-frame clones, though not all of them. The sample holds 74,000 or so clones, roughly 80% seen once. Remarks on this clone: The antigen is unknown.

The ViraFEST assay expanded antigen-specific CD4+ T cells with viral peptide pools before sequencing. It was after approximately 11 days of culture that CD4+ T cells were isolated. Among the vaccine recipients, none had a prior SARS-CoV-2 infection, and nucleocapsid antibodies were negative. In the cultures, half the medium was exchanged for IL-2 medium on days 3 and 7. Source: CD4+ T cells from PBMCs cultured with SARS-CoV-2 spike peptides, taken before COVID-19 vaccination. The receptor was isolated from a human donor who received a COVID-19 vaccine. The V and J genes are TRBV2 and TRBJ1-2; 7 nucleotides line up with TRBD1. CDR3 residues: CASRYRTGSAYGYTF. The CDR3 nucleotides read TGTGCCAGCAGGTACAGGACAGGATCGGCGTATGGCTACACCTTC.